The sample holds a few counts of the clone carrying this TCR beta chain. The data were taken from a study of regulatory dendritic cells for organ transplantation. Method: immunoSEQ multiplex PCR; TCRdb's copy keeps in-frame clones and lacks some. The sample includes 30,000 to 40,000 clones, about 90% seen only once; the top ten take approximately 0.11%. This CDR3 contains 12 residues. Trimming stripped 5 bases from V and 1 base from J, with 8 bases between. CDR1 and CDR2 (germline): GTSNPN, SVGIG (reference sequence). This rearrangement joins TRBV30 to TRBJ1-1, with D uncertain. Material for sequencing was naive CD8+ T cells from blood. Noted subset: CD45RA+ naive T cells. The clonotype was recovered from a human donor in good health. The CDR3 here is CAWQDKNTEAFF. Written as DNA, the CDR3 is TGTGCCTGGCAAGACAAGAACACTGAAGCTTTCTTT. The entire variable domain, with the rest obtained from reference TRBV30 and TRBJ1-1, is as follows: SQTIHQWPATLVQPVGSPLSLECTVEGTSNPNLYWYRQAAGRGLQLLFYSVGIGQISSEVPQNLSASRPQDRQFILSSKKLLLSDSGFYLCAWQDKNTEAFFGQGTRLTVV.